This T cell receptor beta chain was sequenced during a study of CD8 T cells in ankylosing spondylitis. Quantitative 5'-RACE with molecular barcodes generated TCR beta libraries. TCRdb re-called the 5' RACE reads through MiXCR, storing one row per CDR3 protein. Altogether about 360,000 distinct CDR3 sequences are present, roughly 20% being singletons, with the ten largest covering around 13%. Germline lookup yields CDR1 KGHDR and CDR2 SFDVKD. The CDR3 is 14 amino acids. The germline V and J ends were trimmed by 4 bases and 9 bases, with 16 bases remaining between them. This chain joins TRBV24-1 and TRBJ2-3; D perhaps matches TRBD2 (6 bases). This TCR came from a male donor with ankylosing spondylitis or in good health (not recorded which). Sequences were obtained from blood, either unsorted or a sorted T cell fraction (not recorded which). The CDR3 loop reads CATSDVTSWRTQYF. CDR3 in DNA: TGTGCCACCAGTGACGTCACTAGCTGGAGAACGCAGTATTTT.